Listed here are 3 T cell receptor beta chains from one sample, sequenced in a study of T cells in Graves' hyperthyroidism and ophthalmopathy. RNA transcripts served as the template for amplifying TCR beta CDR3 regions. Initially, a first-round RT-PCR of the TCR CDR3 employed the HTBI primer set. One entry per CDR3 protein, called by TCRdb with MiXCR from the multiplex PCR reads. The sample contains approximately 98,000 distinct CDR3 sequences, roughly 37% of which appear only once. What was sequenced was peripheral blood or thyroid tissue (not recorded which). The receptors were sampled from a woman aged 25 to 45 with Graves' hyperthyroidism.

Worth noting for this clonotype: The CDR3 carries no conserved terminal phenylalanine or tryptophan, so it likely arises from a read error. This chain connects TRBV12-3 or TRBV12-4 to TRBJ1-4, with D perhaps TRBD1 (5 bases). CDR3 length: 15 amino acids. V was trimmed by 3 bases and J by 8 bases, leaving 16 bases between them. CDR3 nucleotide sequence: TGTGCCAGCAGTTTGGGACGTCTAGAGGGCGAAAAACTGTTTCTT. It encodes CASSLGRLEGEKLFL.

Ten or more counts support this clonotype. The chain couples TRBV11-2 to TRBJ1-5; D is undetermined. This CDR3 spans 16 amino acids. V gave up 2 bases and J gave up 3 bases, with 14 bases separating them. Per the germline V gene, CDR1 is SGHAT and CDR2 is FQNNGV. As DNA, the CDR3 is TGTGCCAGCAGCTTATTTCCTAGTGACAACAATCAGCCCCAGCATTTT. It codes for CASSLFPSDNNQPQHF. Full variable domain (rest looked up from reference TRBV11-2 and TRBJ1-5): EAGVAQSPRYKIIEKRQSVAFWCNPISGHATLYWYQQILGQGPKLLIQFQNNGVVDDSQLPKDRFSAERLKGVDSTLKIQPAKLEDSAVYLCASSLFPSDNNQPQHFGDGTRLSIL.

Many counts were recorded for this clonotype. The chain carries TRBV28 and TRBJ2-5, with D possibly TRBD2 on 6 matching bases. CDR1 is MDHEN, CDR2 SYDVKM, per germline. The CDR3 contains 14 residues. V was cut by 5 bases and J by 1 base, with 11 bases left in between. As DNA, the CDR3 is TGTGCCAGCAGTCGTGGACTACCCCAAGAGACCCAGTACTTC. This encodes CASSRGLPQETQYF. The full variable domain, its missing parts supplied by reference TRBV28 and TRBJ2-5, is DVKVTQSSRYLVKRTGEKVFLECVQDMDHENMFWYRQDPGLGLRLIYFSYDVKMKEKGDIPEGYSVSREKKERFSLILESASTNQTSMYLCASSRGLPQETQYFGPGTRLLVL.